This paragraph reports one TCR beta chain. This specimen belongs to a study of blood T cell repertoires in COVID-19. Study-level background: The analysed material was cDNA or gDNA that came from T cells, B-cell-depleted T cells, or PBMCs.

The method was immunoSEQ multiplex PCR; TCRdb's version includes in-frame clones alone and lacks a portion of them. Among fewer than 400,000 clones listed, 75% to 90% were seen once. The source is a man younger than 45 who had recovered from COVID-19. Sequenced material: PBMCs or T cells enriched from blood (not recorded which).

The CDR3: CASSLAGGHYGYTF. DNA of the CDR3: TGTGCCAGCAGCTTGGCCGGGGGGCACTATGGCTACACCTTC. This chain links TRBV5-8 with TRBJ1-2; TRBD1 might be the D (6 bases). CDR1 SGHTS and CDR2 YDEGEE come from the germline V gene. The CDR3 loop spans 14 amino acids. Trimming left V 0 bases short and J 3 bases short, with 9 bases between. The entire variable domain, with the rest obtained from reference TRBV5-8 and TRBJ1-2, is as follows: EAGVTQSPTHLIKTRGQQATLRCSPISGHTSVYWYQQALGLGLQFLLWYDEGEERNRGNFPPRFSGRQFPNYSSELNVNALELEDSALYLCASSLAGGHYGYTFGSGTRLTVV.